The T cell receptor (beta chain) under discussion was sequenced for a study of control samples from healthy donors and cancer patients. Only in-frame clones appear in the TCRdb table, and some are missing; sequencing was by immunoSEQ multiplex PCR. The sample lists 150,000 or so clones, 75% to 95% occurring once. The CDR3 consists of 15 residues. V was pared by 5 bases and J by 0 bases, with 13 bases between. Looked up from germline, CDR1 is SGHNT and CDR2 is YYREEE (reference sequence). The chain recombines TRBV5-4 with TRBJ2-3; D perhaps matches TRBD2 (6 bases). The source is a man aged 18 to 30 in good health. Source material: blood. CDR3 region: CASSLGGMSTDTQYF. In nucleotides, the CDR3 is TGTGCCAGCAGTCTCGGGGGTATGAGCACAGATACGCAGTATTTT.